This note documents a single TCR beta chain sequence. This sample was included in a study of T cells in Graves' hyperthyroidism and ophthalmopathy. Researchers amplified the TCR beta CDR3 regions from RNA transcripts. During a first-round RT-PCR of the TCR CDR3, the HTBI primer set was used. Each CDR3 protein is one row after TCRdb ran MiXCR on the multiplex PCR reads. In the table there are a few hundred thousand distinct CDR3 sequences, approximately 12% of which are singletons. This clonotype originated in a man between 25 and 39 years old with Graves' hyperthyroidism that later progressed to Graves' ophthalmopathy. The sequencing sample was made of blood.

CDR3 nucleotide sequence: TGTGCCAGCAGCGTTCGGACAGCCGGTGAAGAGCAGTACTTC. As protein: CASSVRTAGEEQYF. The rearrangement uses TRBV6-1 and TRBJ2-7; possibly TRBD1 for D (6 bases). The CDR3 is 14 residues long. Germline V gene lookup returns CDR1 MNHNS and CDR2 SASEGT. The ends were cut back, 6 bases at V and 7 bases at J, with 19 bases in the middle.